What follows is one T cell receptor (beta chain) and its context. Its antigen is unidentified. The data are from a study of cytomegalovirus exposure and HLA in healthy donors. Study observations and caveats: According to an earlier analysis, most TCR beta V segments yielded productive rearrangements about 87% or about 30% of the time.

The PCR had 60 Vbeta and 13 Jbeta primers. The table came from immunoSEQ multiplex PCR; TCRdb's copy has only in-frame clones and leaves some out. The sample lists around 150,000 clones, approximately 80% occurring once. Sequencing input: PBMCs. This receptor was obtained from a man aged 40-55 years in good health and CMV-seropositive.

DNA of the CDR3: TGTGCCAGCTCATCCTTCGGCAGGGGGAAAAACACTGAAGCTTTCTTT. It codes for CASSSFGRGKNTEAFF. The rearrangement links TRBV18 to TRBJ1-1, with 7 bases identical to TRBD1. V lost 5 bases and J lost 2; bases outside the gene matches: 11. Per the germline V gene, CDR1 is KGHSH and CDR2 is LQKENI. The CDR3 covers 16 residues.